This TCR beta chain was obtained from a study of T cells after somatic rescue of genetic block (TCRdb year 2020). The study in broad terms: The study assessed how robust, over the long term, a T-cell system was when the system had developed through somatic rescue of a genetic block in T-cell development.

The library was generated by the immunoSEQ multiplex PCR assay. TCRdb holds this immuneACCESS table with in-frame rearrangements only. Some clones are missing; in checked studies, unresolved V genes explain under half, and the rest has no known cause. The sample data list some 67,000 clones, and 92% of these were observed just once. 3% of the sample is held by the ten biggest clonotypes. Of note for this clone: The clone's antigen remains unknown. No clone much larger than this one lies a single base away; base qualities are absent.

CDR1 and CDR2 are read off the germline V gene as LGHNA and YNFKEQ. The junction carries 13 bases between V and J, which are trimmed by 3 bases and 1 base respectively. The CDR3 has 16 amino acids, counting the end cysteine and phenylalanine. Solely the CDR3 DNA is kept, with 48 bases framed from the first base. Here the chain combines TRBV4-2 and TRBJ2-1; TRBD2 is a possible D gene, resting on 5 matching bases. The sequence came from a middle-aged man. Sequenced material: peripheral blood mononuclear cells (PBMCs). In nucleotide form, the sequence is TGTGCCAGCAGCCAGGCGGGTGGTGAATCCTACAATGAGCAGTTCTTC. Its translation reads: CASSQAGGESYNEQFF.